This TCR beta chain appears in the sequencing data of a study of OX40 agonist ivuxolimab in advanced cancers. On the study more broadly: Of the patients, three showed partial responses, one with hepatocellular carcinoma and two with cutaneous melanoma. Findings and limits, study-wide: The study observed clonal expansion of CD4+ and CD8+ blood T cells by week 6 at 0.1 to 3.0 mg/kg. Also present in some nonresponders was a low level of normalized T-cell clonal expansion.

On this clone: Its target is not known.

Here immunoSEQ multiplex PCR was the method, and the copy in TCRdb shows in-frame clones only, minus some. Altogether about 74,000 clones are present, roughly 84% being singletons, with the ten largest covering roughly 2.1%. V lost 4 bases and J 0 bases, leaving 13 bases between the germline ends. The CDR3 has 16 residues. Germline CDR1 SEHNR, CDR2 FQNEAQ (reference sequence). Blood samples were obtained at baseline, cycle 4 day 1, and cycle 7 day 1. This receptor was taken from an adult with an advanced solid tumor such as melanoma, head and neck, liver or kidney cancer. Sequences were derived from CD4+ or CD8+ T cells sorted from blood, sampled in a trial of the OX40 agonist ivuxolimab. V and J are TRBV7-9 and TRBJ1-3; no reliable D call. The CDR3 DNA is TGTGCCAGCAGCTCCAATGGGATGTCCTCTGGAAACACCATATATTTT. Translation gives CASSSNGMSSGNTIYF.